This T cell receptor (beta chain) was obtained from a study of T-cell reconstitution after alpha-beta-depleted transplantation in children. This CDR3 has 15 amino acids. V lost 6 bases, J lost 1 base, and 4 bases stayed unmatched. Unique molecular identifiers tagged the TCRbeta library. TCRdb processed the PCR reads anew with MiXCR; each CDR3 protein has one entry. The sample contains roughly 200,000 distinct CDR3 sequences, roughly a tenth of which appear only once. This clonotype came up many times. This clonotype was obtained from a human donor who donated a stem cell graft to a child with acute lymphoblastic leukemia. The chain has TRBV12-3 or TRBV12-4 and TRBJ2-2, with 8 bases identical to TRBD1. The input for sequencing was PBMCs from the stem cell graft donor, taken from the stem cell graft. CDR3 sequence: CASRFTGGNTGELFF. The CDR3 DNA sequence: TGTGCCAGCAGATTCACAGGGGGGAACACCGGGGAGCTGTTTTTT.